The rows below give T cell receptor beta chains drawn from one sample of a study of naive and memory T cell subsets. MiXCR, applied by TCRdb to the UMI-ligation and nested PCR reads, yields one record per CDR3 protein. The data hold some 40,000 distinct CDR3 sequences, with roughly 11% observed a single time. The sequenced sample was skin, obtained from a tuberculin skin test site. These receptors were obtained from an adult in good health. Each CDR3 is given with its conserved first and last residue. D genes are given only for firm matches. Rows may omit the clone size; those that give it use once, few, many or a size class.

length: 14; size: few; J: TRBJ2-3; D: TRBD1; V: TRBV28; CDR3: CASSIGGTSDTQYF; DNA: TGTGCCAGCAGTATAGGGGGCACATCAGATACGCAGTATTTT
length: 15; size: few; J: TRBJ1-3; D: -; V: TRBV6-1; CDR3: CASLGLLLPGNTIYF; DNA: TGTGCCAGCTTGGGACTGCTGCTCCCCGGAAACACCATATATTTT
length: 14; size: many; J: TRBJ2-1; D: TRBD2; V: TRBV20-1; CDR3: CSGEAGDSANEQFF; DNA: TGCAGTGGGGAAGCGGGAGACTCCGCAAATGAGCAGTTCTTC
length: 15; size: many; J: TRBJ2-7; D: -; V: TRBV5-1; CDR3: CASSSDMGRSGEQYF; DNA: TGCGCCAGCAGCTCGGACATGGGCCGGTCAGGCGAGCAGTACTTC
length: 14; size: many; J: TRBJ1-4; D: -; V: TRBV18; CDR3: CASSPRPANEKLFF; DNA: TGTGCCAGCTCACCGAGGCCAGCTAATGAAAAACTGTTTTTT
length: 13; size: many; J: TRBJ2-7; D: -; V: TRBV9; CDR3: CASSVEQGYEQYF; DNA: TGTGCCAGCAGCGTAGAACAGGGCTACGAGCAGTACTTC
length: 18; size: many; J: TRBJ2-6; D: -; V: TRBV11-2; CDR3: CASSLGPGITSGANVLTF; DNA: TGTGCCAGCAGCTTAGGCCCGGGAATCACGTCTGGGGCCAACGTCCTGACTTTC
length: 13; size: few; J: TRBJ2-1; D: -; V: TRBV5-5; CDR3: CASSLTRRSEQFF; DNA: TGTGCCAGCAGCTTGACTAGAAGATCTGAGCAGTTCTTC
length: 14; size: -; J: TRBJ1-5; D: -; V: TRBV19; CDR3: CASSIKSSNQPQHF; DNA: TGTGCCAGTAGTATCAAATCTAGCAATCAGCCCCAGCATTTT
length: 15; size: many; J: TRBJ2-3; D: TRBD1; V: TRBV6-4; CDR3: CASSDGTGGTDTQYF; DNA: TGTGCCAGCAGTGACGGGACAGGGGGCACAGATACGCAGTATTTT
length: 15; size: few; J: TRBJ2-5; D: -; V: TRBV7-2; CDR3: CASSLDRGVGKTQYF; DNA: TGTGCCAGCAGCTTGGATCGCGGGGTAGGGAAGACCCAGTACTTC
length: 15; size: few; J: TRBJ2-2; D: -; V: TRBV5-4; CDR3: CASSSAITNTGELFF; DNA: TGTGCCAGCAGCTCAGCCATTACGAACACCGGGGAGCTGTTTTTT
length: 15; size: few; J: TRBJ2-7; D: TRBD2; V: TRBV6-5; CDR3: CASSYEVAGAYEQYF; DNA: TGTGCCAGCAGTTATGAAGTAGCGGGGGCTTACGAGCAGTACTTC
length: 14; size: many; J: TRBJ1-1; D: -; V: TRBV7-2; CDR3: CASSLLGGLGEAFF; DNA: TGTGCCAGCAGCTTATTGGGGGGGCTGGGTGAAGCTTTCTTT
length: 14; size: -; J: TRBJ2-1; D: -; V: TRBV18; CDR3: CASSPRAGSDEQFF; DNA: TGTGCCAGCTCACCACGGGCAGGTAGCGATGAGCAGTTCTTC
length: 14; size: many; J: TRBJ2-7; D: TRBD2; V: TRBV10-2; CDR3: CASSRTSGSYEQYF; DNA: TGCGCCAGCAGTCGGACTAGCGGGAGCTACGAGCAGTACTTC